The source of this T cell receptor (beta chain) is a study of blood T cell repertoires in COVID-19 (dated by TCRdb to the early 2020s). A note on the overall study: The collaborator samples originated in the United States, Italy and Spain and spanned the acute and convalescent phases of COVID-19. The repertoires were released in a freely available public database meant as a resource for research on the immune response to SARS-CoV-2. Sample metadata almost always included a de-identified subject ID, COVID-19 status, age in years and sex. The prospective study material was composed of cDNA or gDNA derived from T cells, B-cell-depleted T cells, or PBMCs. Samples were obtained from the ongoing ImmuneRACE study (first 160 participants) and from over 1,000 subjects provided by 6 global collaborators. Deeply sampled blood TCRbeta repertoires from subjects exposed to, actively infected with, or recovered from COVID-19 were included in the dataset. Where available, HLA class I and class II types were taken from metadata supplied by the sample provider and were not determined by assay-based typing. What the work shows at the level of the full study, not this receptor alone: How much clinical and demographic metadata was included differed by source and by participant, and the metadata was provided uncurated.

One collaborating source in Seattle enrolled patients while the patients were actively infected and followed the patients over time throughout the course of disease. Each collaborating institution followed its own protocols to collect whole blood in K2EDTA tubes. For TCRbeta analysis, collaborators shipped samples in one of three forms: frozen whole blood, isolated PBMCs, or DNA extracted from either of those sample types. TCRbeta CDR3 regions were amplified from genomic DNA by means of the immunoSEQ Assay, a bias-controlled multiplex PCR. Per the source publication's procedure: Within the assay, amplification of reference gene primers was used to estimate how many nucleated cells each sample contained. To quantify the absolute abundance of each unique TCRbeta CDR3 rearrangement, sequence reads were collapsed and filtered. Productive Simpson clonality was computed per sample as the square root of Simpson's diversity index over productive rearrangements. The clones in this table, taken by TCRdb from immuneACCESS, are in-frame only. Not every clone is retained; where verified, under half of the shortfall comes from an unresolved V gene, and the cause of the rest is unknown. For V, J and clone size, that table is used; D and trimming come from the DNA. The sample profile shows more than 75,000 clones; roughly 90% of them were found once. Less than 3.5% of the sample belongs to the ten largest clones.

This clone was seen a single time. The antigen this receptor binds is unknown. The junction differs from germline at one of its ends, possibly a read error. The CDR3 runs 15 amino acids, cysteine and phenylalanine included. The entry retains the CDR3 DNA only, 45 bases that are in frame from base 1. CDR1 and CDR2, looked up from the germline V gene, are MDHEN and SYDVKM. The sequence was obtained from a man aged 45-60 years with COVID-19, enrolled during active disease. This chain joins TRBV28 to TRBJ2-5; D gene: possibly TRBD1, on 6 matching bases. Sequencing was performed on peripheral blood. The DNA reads TGTGCCAGCACCCAGACAGGAAGGTTACAAGGGACCCAGTACTTC. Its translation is CASTQTGRLQGTQYF.